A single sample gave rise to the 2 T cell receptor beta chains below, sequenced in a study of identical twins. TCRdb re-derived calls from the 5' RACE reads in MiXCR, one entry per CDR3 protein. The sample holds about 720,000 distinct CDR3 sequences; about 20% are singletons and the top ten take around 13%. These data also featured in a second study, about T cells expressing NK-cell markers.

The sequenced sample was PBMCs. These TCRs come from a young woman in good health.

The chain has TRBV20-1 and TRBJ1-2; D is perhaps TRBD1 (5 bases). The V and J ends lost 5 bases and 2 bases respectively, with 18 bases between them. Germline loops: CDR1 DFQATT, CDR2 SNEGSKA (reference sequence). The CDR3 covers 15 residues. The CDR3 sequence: CSAQGAQSNNYGYTF. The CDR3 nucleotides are TGCAGTGCTCAAGGGGCACAGAGTAACAACTATGGCTACACCTTC.

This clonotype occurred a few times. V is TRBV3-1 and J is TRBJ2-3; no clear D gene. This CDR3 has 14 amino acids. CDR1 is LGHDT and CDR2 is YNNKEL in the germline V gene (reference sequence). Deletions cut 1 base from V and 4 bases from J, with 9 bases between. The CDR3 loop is CASSQGLPADTQYF. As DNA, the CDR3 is TGTGCCAGCAGCCAAGGACTCCCTGCAGATACGCAGTATTTT.